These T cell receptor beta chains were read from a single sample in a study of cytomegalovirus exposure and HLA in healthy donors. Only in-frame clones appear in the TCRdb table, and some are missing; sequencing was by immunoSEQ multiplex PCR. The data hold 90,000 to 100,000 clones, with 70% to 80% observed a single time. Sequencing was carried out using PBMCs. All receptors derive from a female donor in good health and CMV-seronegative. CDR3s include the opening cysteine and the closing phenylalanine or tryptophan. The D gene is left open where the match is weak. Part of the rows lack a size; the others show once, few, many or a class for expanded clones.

TGTGCCAGCAGTTTAGCGGGATTCGAGCAGTACTTC | CASSLAGFEQYF | 12 | . | TRBJ2-7 | TRBV28 | .
TGTGCCAGCAGTTTCGGGACAGGGGGCGGGGACTATGGCTACACCTTC | CASSFGTGGGDYGYTF | 16 | . | TRBJ1-2 | TRBV27 | TRBD1
TGCGCCAGCAGCCAAATAGCGGGAGCGAGCACAGATACGCAGTATTTT | CASSQIAGASTDTQYF | 16 | . | TRBJ2-3 | TRBV4-3 | TRBD2
TGTGCCAGCAGATCCCAGGGGGCCGGTGGTCAGCCCCAGCATTTT | CASRSQGAGGQPQHF | 15 | . | TRBJ1-5 | TRBV6-1 | TRBD1
TGTTCCAGCAGCCCCGCAACTAATGAAAAACTGTTTTTT | CSSSPATNEKLFF | 13 | . | TRBJ1-4 | TRBV7-9 | .
TGTGCCAGCAGTACTACTAGCGGGAGTGGGTACGAGCAGTACTTC | CASSTTSGSGYEQYF | 15 | . | TRBJ2-7 | TRBV7-2 | TRBD2
TGTGCCAGCACCTTCCAGGGGTGGCAGTTCTTC | CASTFQGWQFF | 11 | . | TRBJ2-1 | TRBV7-2 | .
TGTGCCAGCAGTGACCTGAGGAGGGGCCGAAACACTGAAGCTTTCTTT | CASSDLRRGRNTEAFF | 16 | . | TRBJ1-1 | TRBV9 | .
TGTGCCAGCAGTGAACTCGGGACTAGTGGAAGCACCGGGGAGCTGTTTTTT | CASSELGTSGSTGELFF | 17 | once | TRBJ2-2 | TRBV6-1 | TRBD2
TGTGCCAGTAGAAGGGAGGACATTTGGGCCGGGGAGCTGTTTTTT | CASRREDIWAGELFF | 15 | . | TRBJ2-2 | TRBV19 | .
TGTGCCAGCAGCGTATTATCAGGCAGGGCGAACACTGAAGCTTTCTTT | CASSVLSGRANTEAFF | 16 | . | TRBJ1-1 | TRBV9 | .
TGTGCCTGGAGTGTACGCCCCAGGGGCTACGAGCAGTACTTC | CAWSVRPRGYEQYF | 14 | . | TRBJ2-7 | TRBV30 | .
TGTGCCAGCAGTAACGGGAGGCAAGAGACCCAGTACTTC | CASSNGRQETQYF | 13 | . | TRBJ2-5 | TRBV2 | TRBD2
TGTGCCAGCAGCTTCGGGACAGGTACCTACGAGCAGTACTTC | CASSFGTGTYEQYF | 14 | . | TRBJ2-7 | TRBV7-6 | TRBD1
TGTGCCATCCAGAAAGGGCAGCGGGGCTACACCTTC | CAIQKGQRGYTF | 12 | . | TRBJ1-2 | TRBV28 | .
TGCGCCAGCAGCTTGAAGGAGACGAGTAGAAACACTGAAGCTTTCTTT | CASSLKETSRNTEAFF | 16 | . | TRBJ1-1 | TRBV5-1 | .
TGTGCCAGCAGTTTATTACGGGGGAATAACCGCTACGAGCAGTACTTC | CASSLLRGNNRYEQYF | 16 | . | TRBJ2-7 | TRBV27 | .
TGTGCCAGCAGTCCCGGCGACAGGGGGCGGCAGTTCTTC | CASSPGDRGRQFF | 13 | . | TRBJ2-1 | TRBV27 | TRBD1
TGTGCCAGCAGCCGGGGACAGAACACCGGGGAGCTGTTTTTT | CASSRGQNTGELFF | 14 | . | TRBJ2-2 | TRBV9 | .
TGTGCCAGCAGCCTCAACATCGGGGGCTACGAGCAGTACTTC | CASSLNIGGYEQYF | 14 | . | TRBJ2-7 | TRBV7-3 | .
TGTGCCAGTAGTACACAGGGCGTAAGCAATCAGCCCCAGCATTTT | CASSTQGVSNQPQHF | 15 | . | TRBJ1-5 | TRBV19 | .
TGTGCCAGCAGCTTCAGGGGCGGTAGGGTGAACACTGAAGCTTTCTTT | CASSFRGGRVNTEAFF | 16 | few | TRBJ1-1 | TRBV7-2 | .
TGTGCCAGCAGTTTGACCCCTAGCTCTGGAAACACCATATATTTT | CASSLTPSSGNTIYF | 15 | few | TRBJ1-3 | TRBV28 | .
TGTGCCAGCAGTGAAGCGCTTCGGACAGGGGTTAGCAATCAGCCCCAGCATTTT | CASSEALRTGVSNQPQHF | 18 | . | TRBJ1-5 | TRBV2 | TRBD1
TGTGCCAGCAGCGCCGTGGTCGGTTCACCCCTCCACTTT | CASSAVVGSPLHF | 13 | . | TRBJ1-6 | TRBV11-3 | .
TGTGCCAGCAGCTTGGGGACAGGGAAAGTAGATACGCAGTATTTT | CASSLGTGKVDTQYF | 15 | . | TRBJ2-3 | TRBV5-8 | TRBD1
TGTGCCAGCAGGGAGTACTCCTACGAGCAGTACTTC | CASREYSYEQYF | 12 | . | TRBJ2-7 | TRBV2 | .
TGTGCCAGCAGTCCATGGACAGGGGTAAGCAATCAGCCCCAGCATTTT | CASSPWTGVSNQPQHF | 16 | . | TRBJ1-5 | TRBV7-9 | TRBD1
TGTGCCAGCACCTGGACAGGGGAAGAGACCCAGTACTTC | CASTWTGEETQYF | 13 | . | TRBJ2-5 | TRBV2 | TRBD1
TGTGCCAGCAGCCCACAACAGCTAAACGGCTACACCTTC | CASSPQQLNGYTF | 13 | . | TRBJ1-2 | TRBV11-2 | .
TGTGCCAGTAGTACCCGGGACAGGCGTTCCTACGAGCAGTACTTC | CASSTRDRRSYEQYF | 15 | . | TRBJ2-7 | TRBV19 | TRBD1
TGTGCCAGCAGCTTAGATAGGGGGGGGAGCACAGATACGCAGTATTTT | CASSLDRGGSTDTQYF | 16 | . | TRBJ2-3 | TRBV7-9 | .
TGTGCCAGCAGCGTAAGGACAGGCGCACTCTATGGCTACACCTTC | CASSVRTGALYGYTF | 15 | . | TRBJ1-2 | TRBV5-4 | TRBD1
TGCGCCAGCAGCGCCGGGACTAGCGGGAATGAGCAGTTCTTC | CASSAGTSGNEQFF | 14 | . | TRBJ2-1 | TRBV5-1 | TRBD2
TGTGCCAGCAGCTTGGGGGGTGACAGGGCCTACGAGCAGTACTTC | CASSLGGDRAYEQYF | 15 | few | TRBJ2-7 | TRBV5-5 | TRBD1
TGCGCCAGCAGCTTGGCGGCTAGCGGGAGGGCGAAGCAGTTCTTC | CASSLAASGRAKQFF | 15 | . | TRBJ2-1 | TRBV5-1 | TRBD2
TGTGCCAGCCCTCAAACGGCCCAGCATTTT | CASPQTAQHF | 10 | . | TRBJ1-5 | TRBV21-1 | .
TGTGCCTGGTCCACAGGGGTAGCTTCACCCCTCCACTTT | CAWSTGVASPLHF | 13 | . | TRBJ1-6 | TRBV30 | TRBD1
TGTGCAAGTCGCTTAGCGTCGGGGGGGGACAGGGCCCCCCTCAACTTGAACACTGAAGCTTTCTTT | CASRLASGGDRAPLNLNTEAFF | 22 | few | TRBJ1-1 | TRBV12-2 | .
TGTGCCAGCAGTACAGGGGGCAAAGACTTTTATGGCTACACCTTC | CASSTGGKDFYGYTF | 15 | . | TRBJ1-2 | TRBV28 | TRBD1
TGTGCCAGCAGCCCCCCCGGTGTGAACACTGAAGCTTTCTTT | CASSPPGVNTEAFF | 14 | once | TRBJ1-1 | TRBV9 | .
TGTGCCAGCTCACCACCTAGCCTGAGCTCCTACAATGAGCAGTTCTTC | CASSPPSLSSYNEQFF | 16 | . | TRBJ2-1 | TRBV18 | .
TGTGCCAGCAGCGCCTGGGAGGGGGGCACAGATACGCAGTATTTT | CASSAWEGGTDTQYF | 15 | few | TRBJ2-3 | TRBV9 | .
TGTGCCAGCAAAGGACAGGGTGTTCCTGGAAACACCATATATTTT | CASKGQGVPGNTIYF | 15 | . | TRBJ1-3 | TRBV6-5 | TRBD1
TGTGCCAGCAGCCCGACTGGGACATCTACTAACTATGGCTACACCTTC | CASSPTGTSTNYGYTF | 16 | . | TRBJ1-2 | TRBV7-9 | .
TGTGCCAGCAGCTTAGCAGGGTCCCTTGAAGCTTTCTTT | CASSLAGSLEAFF | 13 | . | TRBJ1-1 | TRBV11-2 | .
TGTGCCAGCAGCTTCGGACTAGCGCGGGGGAAAGAGACCCAGTACTTC | CASSFGLARGKETQYF | 16 | . | TRBJ2-5 | TRBV7-8 | TRBD2
TGTGCCAGCAGCTTAGTTGGTAGCGGGACCTCCTACGAGCAGTACTTC | CASSLVGSGTSYEQYF | 16 | once | TRBJ2-7 | TRBV7-9 | TRBD2
TGTGCCAGTAGTATAACCTTGACAGGATACACCGGGGAGCTGTTTTTT | CASSITLTGYTGELFF | 16 | . | TRBJ2-2 | TRBV19 | .
TGTGCCAGCAGTTTACAACTAGCGGGGACGGTGCAGTACTTC | CASSLQLAGTVQYF | 14 | . | TRBJ2-7 | TRBV28 | TRBD2